The clone carrying this T cell receptor (beta chain) was seen at least ten times. Its antigen is as yet unknown. This sample was included in a study of blood T cells in healthy people across ages. Findings and caveats of the study: Researchers said unsorted PBMCs prevented a conclusive naive versus antigen-experienced comparison. Diversity of TCR beta per million T cells declined in a roughly linear way with age.

Every sample had a minimum of 6 million PBMCs isolated. A J-beta primer mix and a sample-barcoded 5' primer were used in a second PCR of roughly 6 to 11 cycles. TCRdb re-called the 5' RACE reads through MiXCR, storing one row per CDR3 protein. This table holds 870,000 or so distinct CDR3 sequences, about 28% found once. The V and J ends lost 6 bases and 3 bases respectively, with 12 bases between them. CDR3 length: 12 amino acids. Germline CDR1 is SQVTM and CDR2 is ANQGSEA. Sequencing was performed on blood. The rearrangement joins TRBV29-1 to TRBJ2-7; D is tentatively TRBD1 or TRBD2 (5 bases each). This receptor was identified in a woman aged 80 or over in good health. This CDR3 is CSVTGGGYEQYF. The CDR3 DNA follows: TGCAGCGTCACTGGTGGGGGCTACGAGCAGTACTTC.